The 3 T cell receptor beta chains presented below share a single source sample, sequenced in a study of blood T cell repertoires in COVID-19. The data were produced by immunoSEQ multiplex PCR, yet TCRdb's version contains in-frame clones alone and is incomplete. The sample records about 50,000 clones, 83% being singletons. Sequenced input: peripheral blood. The receptor set was obtained from a man in his forties with acute or convalescent COVID-19.

The chain couples TRBV10-3 to TRBJ1-1; a weak D match, TRBD1 (6 bases). The V gene lost 6 bases and the J gene lost 0 bases, with 14 bases spanning the gap. Germline V lookup: CDR1 ENHRY, CDR2 SYGVKD. The CDR3 covers 15 residues. The CDR3 region is CAISAGQGMNTEAFF. As DNA, the CDR3 is TGTGCCATCAGCGCTGGCCAGGGGATGAACACTGAAGCTTTCTTT.

The J gene is TRBJ2-7, the V gene TRBV5-1, with 10 nucleotides matching TRBD2. J was trimmed by 5 bases and V by 0 bases; bases with no gene match: 5. The CDR3 is made up of 15 amino acids. The germline V gene encodes CDR1 SGHRS and CDR2 YFSETQ. For the CDR3, the DNA is TGCGCCAGCAGCTTGGGGTCTAGCGGGAGCAACGAGCAGTACTTC. Translation gives CASSLGSSGSNEQYF.

The CDR3 coding sequence is TGTGCCAGCAGCTTCCACTTACTTTCACCCCTCCACTTT. It yields the protein CASSFHLLSPLHF. The V call is TRBV7-2, the J call TRBJ1-6; unclear D gene. Germline values: CDR1 SGHTA, CDR2 FQGNSA. The CDR3 consists of 13 residues. The V end lost 3 bases, the J end lost 9 bases, and 9 bases lay between the germline ends.